What follows is one T cell receptor beta chain and its context. The data originate from a study of CD8+ T cells in alopecia areata. Study at large: Those treated were given oral tofacitinib at 5 to 10 mg twice daily.

This CDR3 is 13 amino acids long. CDR1 and CDR2 (germline): SEHNR, FQNEAQ (reference sequence). Trimming pared 3 bases from V and 4 bases from J, leaving 10 bases between. Once RNA had been extracted, it was reverse transcribed into cDNA to act as the sequencing template. The protocol was immunoSEQ multiplex PCR, while the TCRdb copy is restricted to in-frame clones and leaves out a portion. Of roughly 130,000 clones listed, roughly 54% were seen once; the top ten hold 4.5% to 5.5%. The receptor was derived from a human donor with alopecia areata. The sample was CD4+ T cells sorted from blood, taken at week 0. This chain uses TRBV7-9 with TRBJ2-7, with unresolved D. CDR3 in amino acids: CASSFLDNYEQYF. The CDR3 DNA follows: TGTGCCAGCAGCTTTCTCGACAATTACGAGCAGTACTTC.